This T cell receptor beta chain was sequenced during a study of T cell responses to AZD1222 COVID-19 vaccine. Notes on this clone: The antigen remains undetermined.

General observations from the study: The breadth and depth of Spike-specific TCRs increased once two AZD1222 doses had been given. The donor group comprised mostly white British people and more females; the analysis possibly underestimated clonal diversity.

Germline V gene sequence: CDR1 SNHLY, CDR2 FYNNEI. V was cut by 5 bases and J by 10 bases, with 19 bases left in between. The length of the CDR3 is 14 residues. Assay used: immunoSEQ multiplex PCR; TCRdb lists only in-frame clones, some missing. Of 100,000 to 150,000 clones detected, approximately 88% appear once; the ten largest clones hold around 6%. Sequences were derived from peripheral blood, sampled on day 0 of AZD1222 vaccination. This chain connects TRBV2 to TRBJ2-3, with a tentative D call TRBD1 (5 bases). The sequence came from an adult in good health. The CDR3 loop is CASSPGPRGGAQYF. CDR3 sequence (DNA): TGTGCCAGCAGTCCAGGCCCTAGGGGTGGTGCGCAGTATTTT.